The 10 T cell receptor beta chains given below trace back to one sample, sequenced in a study of OX40 agonist ivuxolimab in advanced cancers. The data were produced by immunoSEQ multiplex PCR, yet TCRdb's version contains in-frame clones alone and is incomplete. The table has 35,000 to 55,000 clones, around 94% seen once. Sample: CD4+ or CD8+ T cells sorted from blood, taken in a trial of the OX40 agonist ivuxolimab. The receptors shown here come from an adult with an advanced solid tumor such as melanoma, head and neck, liver or kidney cancer.

The chain links TRBV5-1 to TRBJ2-7; 9 nucleotides match TRBD1. The germline gives CDR1 SGHRS, CDR2 YFSETQ. This CDR3 is 14 amino acids long. J lost 2 bases, V lost 4 bases, and 4 bases had no gene match. The chain's CDR3 is CASSLRDRAYEQYF. The CDR3 DNA follows: TGCGCCAGCAGCCTCCGGGACAGGGCCTACGAGCAGTACTTC.

Here the CDR3 DNA reads TGTGCCAGCAGCAAAAAATTGCGTAAGGGGCCCGTTTTGGGGGCGGAAGCTTTCTTT. This sequence encodes CASSKKLRKGPVLGAEAFF. The chain combines TRBV21-1 with TRBJ1-1; the table gives TRBD1 as D, unverified against the DNA. TRBV21-1 is flagged as a pseudogene. CDR3 length: 19 residues.

This rearrangement joins TRBV11-2 to TRBJ2-2; D remains ambiguous. V was trimmed by 4 bases and J by 0 bases, leaving 12 bases between them. The CDR3 length is 16 residues. Germline CDR1 reads SGHAT; CDR2 reads FQNNGV. CDR3 loop: CASSSGGSTNTGELFF. The CDR3 nucleotides read TGTGCCAGCAGCTCCGGCGGTAGCACGAACACCGGGGAGCTGTTTTTT.

The chain employs TRBV7-8 and TRBJ2-7; 12 bases match TRBD1. Germline V CDR1 and CDR2: SGHVS, FQNEAQ. The CDR3 has 17 residues. The trim removed 4 bases at V and 0 bases at J, leaving 7 bases unmatched. CDR3 nucleotides: TGTGCCAGCAGCTCCGGGACAGGGGGCGTTCGCTCCTACGAGCAGTACTTC. Translating it yields CASSSGTGGVRSYEQYF.

The chain couples TRBV7-3 to TRBJ2-1, with D tentatively TRBD2 (5 bases). The CDR3 runs to 13 residues. V was clipped by 4 bases and J by 4 bases, with 8 bases between them. Germline values: CDR1 SGHTA, CDR2 FQGTGA. In nucleotides, the CDR3 is TGTGCCAGCAGCTGGCGGGTATACAATGAGCAGTTCTTC. It translates to CASSWRVYNEQFF.

CDR3 sequence (DNA): TGTGCCAGCAGCGTAGGGACTAGTCAGCAAGAGACCCAGTACTTC. This gives the protein CASSVGTSQQETQYF. The genes are TRBV9 and TRBJ2-5; 7 bases map to TRBD2. From germline, CDR1 is SGDLS and CDR2 YYNGEE. Unmatched junction bases numbered 4, after V lost 0 bases and J lost 2 bases. CDR3 length equals 15 residues.

The rearrangement joins TRBV6-5 to TRBJ1-4, with D perhaps matching TRBD1 (6 bases). CDR1 and CDR2 (germline): MNHEY, SVGAGI. This CDR3 comprises 15 residues. V dropped 6 bases and J dropped 8 bases, with 19 bases sitting between them. The CDR3 here is CASRSGVGLGEKLFF. In DNA, the CDR3 is TGTGCCAGCAGATCAGGGGTTGGGCTTGGAGAAAAACTGTTTTTT.

This sequence joins TRBV14 and TRBJ2-1; 10 nucleotides agree with TRBD2. The CDR3 spans 18 residues. CDR1 SGHDN and CDR2 FVKESK come from the germline V gene. V was pared by 4 bases and J by 8 bases, with 17 bases of the junction left unmatched. The CDR3 reads CASSPSLALAGPRDEQFF. The CDR3 nucleotides read TGTGCCAGCAGCCCCTCCCTAGCACTAGCGGGACCTAGGGATGAGCAGTTCTTC. Supplemented by reference TRBV14 and TRBJ2-1, the full variable domain reads EAGVTQFPSHSVIEKGQTVTLRCDPISGHDNLYWYRRVMGKEIKFLLHFVKESKQDESGMPNNRFLAERTGGTYSTLKVQPAELEDSGVYFCASSPSLALAGPRDEQFFGPGTRLTVL.

This clone was recorded only once. The chain carries TRBV27 and TRBJ2-7, with TRBD2 matching 14 bases. Germline loops: CDR1 MNHEY, CDR2 SMNVEV (reference sequence). The CDR3 is made up of 15 amino acids. The J segment lost 7 bases and the V segment lost 5 bases, leaving 7 bases of the junction unmatched. The CDR3 protein is CASSPGTSGSAEQYF. CDR3 nucleotides: TGTGCCAGCAGTCCCGGGACTAGCGGGAGTGCTGAGCAGTACTTC.

The chain uses TRBV4-3 and TRBJ2-7; TRBD1 aligns across 8 bases. The trim removed 4 bases at V and 7 bases at J, leaving 21 bases unmatched. Germline loops: CDR1 LGHNA, CDR2 YSLEER. The CDR3 sequence is 18 residues long. In DNA, the CDR3 is TGCGCCAGCAGCCCAGGCTCACCACTCGGGACAGGCCTTTGGGAGCAGTACTTC. The encoded protein is CASSPGSPLGTGLWEQYF.